This T cell receptor beta chain was recovered during a study of blood T cell repertoires in COVID-19. The CDR3 covers 15 residues. V lost 3 bases, J lost 2 bases, and 6 bases stayed unmatched. CDR1 MNHEY and CDR2 SVGAGI come from the germline V gene. Original handling: Researchers report that nucleated cell counts were estimated from reference gene primer amplification. The table came from immunoSEQ multiplex PCR; TCRdb's copy has only in-frame clones and leaves some out. From that table come the V and J calls and clone size; the DNA was used to work out D and trimming. This sample has hundreds of thousands of clones; roughly nine tenths occur once, and the top ten carry roughly 0.69%. This clone came up a few times.

Input material: peripheral blood. The V and J genes are TRBV6-5 and TRBJ2-5; TRBD1 agrees at 7 bases. The TCR sequence derives from a man in his forties with acute or convalescent COVID-19. The CDR3 is CASSYSTGAQETQYF. CDR3 sequence (DNA): TGTGCCAGCAGTTATTCTACAGGGGCTCAAGAGACCCAGTACTTC.